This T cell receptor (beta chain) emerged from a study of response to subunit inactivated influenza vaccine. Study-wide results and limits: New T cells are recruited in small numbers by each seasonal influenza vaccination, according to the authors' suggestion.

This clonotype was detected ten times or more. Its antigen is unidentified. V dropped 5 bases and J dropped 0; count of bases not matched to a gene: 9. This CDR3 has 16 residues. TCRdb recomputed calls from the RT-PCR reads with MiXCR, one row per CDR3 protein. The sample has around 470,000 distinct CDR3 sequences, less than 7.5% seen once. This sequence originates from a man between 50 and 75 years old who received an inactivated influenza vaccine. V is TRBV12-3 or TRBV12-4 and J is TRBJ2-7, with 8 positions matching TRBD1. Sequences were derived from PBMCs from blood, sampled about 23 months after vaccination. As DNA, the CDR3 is TGTGCCAGCAGTCCGGGGACAGGAGACCTCTCCTACGAGCAGTACTTC. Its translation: CASSPGTGDLSYEQYF.